Listed below are T cell receptor beta chains from one sample, sequenced in a study of blood T cell repertoires in COVID-19. Sequenced by immunoSEQ multiplex PCR; TCRdb stores in-frame clones only, minus some. Among 250,000 to 350,000 clones listed, roughly 87% were seen once. Sequenced input: peripheral blood. The receptors originated from a woman aged 50 to 60 who had recovered from COVID-19. CDR3s include the opening cysteine and the closing phenylalanine or tryptophan. A D gene is named only where the DNA matches it firmly. Size values are once, few and many counts, or a class for expanded clones, and some rows have none.

clone size,D gene,J gene,CDR3 length,V gene,CDR3 protein,CDR3 DNA
NA,NA,TRBJ2-5,13,TRBV28,CASSFAAQETQYF,TGTGCCAGCAGTTTCGCGGCCCAAGAGACCCAGTACTTC
once,TRBD2,TRBJ2-2,14,TRBV7-2,CASSPGGATGELFF,TGTGCCAGCAGCCCCGGGGGGGCTACGGGGGAGCTGTTTTTT
NA,TRBD1,TRBJ2-3,12,TRBV7-2,CASSTGGDTQYF,TGTGCCAGCAGCACAGGGGGGGATACGCAGTATTTT
NA,TRBD1,TRBJ1-4,14,TRBV5-6,CASRLGTVNEKLFF,TGTGCCAGCAGACTCGGGACAGTTAATGAAAAACTGTTTTTT
once,TRBD2,TRBJ2-1,15,TRBV30,CAWSVLPPGTSEQFF,TGTGCCTGGAGTGTACTTCCTCCCGGGACTAGCGAGCAGTTCTTC
NA,TRBD2,TRBJ2-1,16,TRBV7-3,CASSRTSGRGYNEQFF,TGTGCCAGCAGCAGGACTAGCGGGAGGGGTTACAATGAGCAGTTCTTC
NA,TRBD2,TRBJ2-1,14,TRBV6-4,CASSEGGSLKRQFF,TGTGCCAGCAGTGAAGGCGGGAGTCTAAAGAGGCAGTTCTTC
NA,TRBD1,TRBJ1-1,13,TRBV5-1,CASSWGTGGEAFF,TGCGCCAGCAGCTGGGGGACAGGGGGAGAAGCTTTCTTT
once,TRBD1,TRBJ2-1,15,TRBV7-2,CASSLDREAGNEQFF,TGTGCCAGCAGCTTGGACAGGGAAGCGGGCAATGAGCAGTTCTTC
NA,NA,TRBJ1-1,14,TRBV30,CAWSDQGAGTEAFF,TGTGCCTGGAGTGATCAGGGTGCGGGGACTGAAGCTTTCTTT
few,NA,TRBJ1-2,16,TRBV7-2,CASSLEITGNNYGYTF,TGTGCCAGCAGCTTAGAAATTACAGGGAACAACTATGGCTACACCTTC